A single sample gave rise to the 31 T cell receptor beta chains below, sequenced in a study of OX40 agonist ivuxolimab in advanced cancers. Sequencing used immunoSEQ multiplex PCR; TCRdb keeps in-frame clones, though not all of them. This table holds 90,000 to 130,000 clones, roughly 90% found once. Source: CD4+ or CD8+ T cells sorted from blood, taken in a trial of the OX40 agonist ivuxolimab. The receptor source for this set is an adult with an advanced solid tumor such as melanoma, head and neck, liver or kidney cancer.

V is TRBV27 and J is TRBJ2-5; 11 bases are shared with TRBD2. The V and J ends lost 4 bases and 5 bases, in that order; junction bases with no gene match: 9. This CDR3 comprises 16 residues. CDR1 and CDR2 from the germline V gene are MNHEY and SMNVEV (reference sequence). CDR3 nucleotides: TGTGCCAGCAGTTCCGGGACTAGCGGCTTCAGGGAGACCCAGTACTTC. Residues: CASSSGTSGFRETQYF.

The chain recombines TRBV30 with TRBJ1-2, with a weak D call TRBD1 (5 bases). The CDR3 has 12 amino acids. Deletions cut 0 bases from V and 6 bases from J, with 8 bases between. Germline V CDR1 and CDR2: GTSNPN, SVGIG (reference sequence). CDR3 DNA sequence: TGTGCCTGGAGTGTACGGGGGAATGGCTACACCTTC. Protein sequence: CAWSVRGNGYTF.

The rearrangement joins TRBV7-9 to TRBJ1-4; D perhaps matches TRBD1 (6 bases). CDR1 SEHNR and CDR2 FQNEAQ come from the germline V gene (reference sequence). The V and J ends lost 2 bases and 8 bases respectively, with 15 bases between them. The CDR3 spans 15 residues. The DNA of the CDR3 is TGTGCCAGCAGCTTATATATGGGGGCCGGGGAAAAACTGTTTTTT. This sequence encodes CASSLYMGAGEKLFF.

The chain recombines TRBV5-5 with TRBJ2-7, with TRBD2 matching 9 bases. The V gene end was trimmed by 5 bases and the J gene end by 2 bases; junction bases not matched to a gene: 5. Germline V gene lookup returns CDR1 SGHKS and CDR2 YYEKEE (reference sequence). The CDR3 totals 14 residues. The CDR3 DNA reads as TGTGCCAGCAGTAGACTAGCGGCCACCTACGAGCAGTACTTC. Translated: CASSRLAATYEQYF.

This clone is a singleton in its sample. The chain recombines TRBV29-1 with TRBJ2-2; D gene ambiguous. The CDR3 spans 13 residues. CDR1 and CDR2 (germline): SQVTM, ANQGSEA. V was clipped by 3 bases and J by 5 bases, with 10 bases between them. The DNA of the CDR3 is TGCAGCGTTGATTCGGAGATGACCGGGGAGCTGTTTTTT. This translates into CSVDSEMTGELFF.

In DNA form, the CDR3 reads TGTGCCAGCAGCTGGGGAGGGACTGGAAACACCATATATTTT. This gives the protein CASSWGGTGNTIYF. The rearrangement joins TRBV5-6 to TRBJ1-3; D not certain. Germline assignment: CDR1 SGHDT and CDR2 YYEEEE. The CDR3 covers 14 residues. Trimming left V 3 bases short and J 2 bases short, with 9 bases between.

This rearrangement joins TRBV5-8 to TRBJ1-1, with D uncertain. The V end was cut by 2 bases, the J end by 1 base, with 9 bases between. This CDR3 spans 14 amino acids. The germline gives CDR1 SGHTS, CDR2 YDEGEE. CDR3 in amino acids: CASSFWVANTEAFF. The CDR3, as DNA: TGTGCCAGCAGCTTTTGGGTAGCGAACACTGAAGCTTTCTTT.

This chain connects TRBV30 to TRBJ2-7; TRBD1 matches at 7 bases. The CDR3 covers 13 residues. Germline CDR1 is GTSNPN and CDR2 is SVGIG (reference sequence). Unmatched junction bases numbered 6, after V lost 2 bases and J lost 5 bases. CDR3 bases: TGTGCCTGGAGTTCACAAACAGGGGACGAGCAGTACTTC. It encodes CAWSSQTGDEQYF.

The chain is built from TRBV29-1 and TRBJ2-1, with 12 bases matching TRBD2. The V segment lost 8 bases and the J segment 7 bases; nucleotides outside the gene matches: 3. Germline V gives CDR1 SQVTM, CDR2 ANQGSEA. The CDR3 has 12 residues. The CDR3 sequence is CSLAGGSNEQFF. In nucleotides, the CDR3 is TGCAGCCTAGCGGGGGGGTCAAATGAGCAGTTCTTC.

The chain combines TRBV7-3 with TRBJ2-3, with 10 bases identical to TRBD1. The germline V gene encodes CDR1 SGHTA and CDR2 FQGTGA. This CDR3 is built from 15 residues. V lost 4 bases to trimming and J lost 4 bases; unmatched junction nucleotides: 5. The CDR3, as DNA: TGTGCCAGCAGCTCCTACGGGACAGGGGCAGATACGCAGTATTTT. Amino acids: CASSSYGTGADTQYF. Full variable domain (remainder filled in from reference TRBV7-3 and TRBJ2-3): GAGVSQTPSNKVTEKGKYVELRCDPISGHTALYWYRQSLGQGPEFLIYFQGTGAADDSGLPNDRFFAVRPEGSVSTLKIQRTERGDSAVYLCASSSYGTGADTQYFGPGTRLTVL.

Concerning this clone itself: The junction and the germline gene differ at one end; a read error may be behind it. V usage is TRBV6-1 and J usage is TRBJ1-3, with D perhaps TRBD1 (5 bases). The CDR3 length is 14 residues. The germline gives CDR1 MNHNS, CDR2 SASEGT. CDR3 in amino acids: CASREGASGNTIYF. DNA for the CDR3: TGTGCCAGCAGGGAAGGGGCCAGTGGAAACACCATATATTTT.

This clone was observed once. The rearrangement joins TRBV30 to TRBJ1-3; weak D call: TRBD1 (6 bases). Germline V gene sequence: CDR1 GTSNPN, CDR2 SVGIG (reference sequence). The CDR3 extends over 14 amino acids. Trimming pared 3 bases from V and 7 bases from J, leaving 16 bases between. CDR3 sequence reads: CAWSVGGGFNTIYF. The CDR3 bases are TGTGCCTGGAGCGTAGGGGGGGGGTTCAACACCATATATTTT.

This rearrangement joins TRBV29-1 to TRBJ2-1; weak D call: TRBD2 (6 bases). The germline CDR1 and CDR2 sequences are SQVTM and ANQGSEA. CDR3 length: 16 amino acids. CDR3 nucleotide sequence: TGCAGTTTTGATGGGTTCGGCGGGACCAAATACAATGAGCAGTTCTTC. The encoded protein is CSFDGFGGTKYNEQFF.

This CDR3 is CASNQGDREGYTF. DNA for the CDR3: TGTGCCAGTAACCAGGGAGACAGGGAAGGCTACACCTTC. The gene calls are TRBV19 and TRBJ1-2; 7 bases are shared with TRBD1. CDR1 is LNHDA and CDR2 is SQIVND in the germline V gene (reference sequence). V was clipped by 7 bases and J by 8 bases; unmatched bases: 10. This CDR3 is built from 13 residues.

This chain uses TRBV5-1 with TRBJ1-2, with D hard to call. CDR1 and CDR2 from the germline V gene are SGHRS and YFSETQ. The CDR3 totals 13 residues. The germline V and J ends were trimmed by 4 bases and 8 bases, with 15 bases remaining between them. As DNA, the CDR3 is TGCGCCAGCAGCCCTGACTCACAGCAGGGCTACACCTTC. It encodes CASSPDSQQGYTF.

J is TRBJ1-5 and V is TRBV30, with TRBD1 as a possible D gene (6 bases). Germline lookup yields CDR1 GTSNPN and CDR2 SVGIG (reference sequence). This CDR3 comprises 13 residues. Trimming pared 3 bases from V and 3 bases from J, leaving 9 bases between. The CDR3 DNA follows: TGTGCCTGGAGCACAGGGTACAATCAGCCCCAGCATTTT. Encoded protein: CAWSTGYNQPQHF.

J is TRBJ2-3 and V is TRBV5-1, with 10 bases lining up with TRBD2. The CDR3 has 15 amino acids. CDR1 and CDR2 (germline): SGHRS, YFSETQ. The J segment lost 4 bases and the V segment lost 4 bases, leaving 6 bases of the junction unmatched. The CDR3 DNA follows: TGCGCCAGCAGCGGCGCGCTAGCGGGGGCAGATACGCAGTATTTT. Translated, it gives CASSGALAGADTQYF. Looking up the rest from reference TRBV5-1 and TRBJ2-3 gives the full variable domain: KAGVTQTPRYLIKTRGQQVTLSCSPISGHRSVSWYQQTPGQGLQFLFEYFSETQRNKGNFPGRFSGRQFSNSRSEMNVSTLELGDSALYLCASSGALAGADTQYFGPGTRLTVL.

This chain uses TRBV6-5 with TRBJ2-5; perhaps TRBD2 as D (7 bases). The CDR3 runs to 15 residues. Germline CDR1 is MNHEY and CDR2 is SVGAGI. V was cut by 2 bases and J by 1 base, with 11 bases left in between. The CDR3 sequence: CASSYGGGGQETQYF. The DNA of the CDR3 is TGTGCCAGCAGTTACGGGGGGGGCGGCCAAGAGACCCAGTACTTC.

This chain links TRBV7-2 with TRBJ2-7; TRBD2 agrees at 10 bases. Losses at the gene ends were 5 bases for V and 6 bases for J; bases not matched to a gene: 10. CDR1 and CDR2 (germline): SGHTA, FQGNSA. The length of the CDR3 is 15 residues. The CDR3 DNA sequence: TGTGCCAGCAGCCCTGGACTAGCGGTGAGGGGCGAGCAGTACTTC. It yields the protein CASSPGLAVRGEQYF.

The gene calls are TRBV4-1 and TRBJ2-3; the match to TRBD2 covers 12 bases. Germline V gene data show CDR1 as MGHRA and CDR2 as YSYEKL. The CDR3 is 17 residues long. Trimming at V came to 3 bases and at J to 4 bases, leaving 8 bases not matched to a gene. Written as DNA, the CDR3 is TGCGCCAGCAGCCAGACCGGACTAGCGGGGAATGCAGATACGCAGTATTTT. Amino acids: CASSQTGLAGNADTQYF.

This chain links TRBV6-1 with TRBJ1-6; D not resolved. V lost 10 bases to trimming and J lost 9 bases, with 4 bases between them. The CDR3 has 9 residues. CDR1 is MNHNS and CDR2 is SASEGT in the germline V gene. The DNA of the CDR3 is TGTGCCACTAGTTCACCCCTCCACTTT. Translation gives CATSSPLHF.

This clone has more than one count but fewer than ten. The chain uses TRBV9 and TRBJ2-5, with 7 bases lining up with TRBD2. Trimming cost V 4 bases and J 5 bases; bases outside gene matches: 11. Germline assignment: CDR1 SGDLS and CDR2 YYNGEE. The CDR3 extends over 15 amino acids. The chain's CDR3 is CASSHGGRGLETQYF. CDR3 bases: TGTGCCAGCAGCCACGGGGGGAGGGGCCTGGAGACCCAGTACTTC.

The J gene is TRBJ2-2, the V gene TRBV21-1; the DNA was not used to check the table's D call, TRBD1. TRBV21-1 is flagged as a pseudogene. This CDR3 has 16 residues. CDR3 sequence: CASSKWSGYGTGELFF. CDR3 bases: TGTGCCAGCAGCAAATGGTCAGGGTATGGCACCGGGGAGCTGTTTTTT.

The V and J genes are TRBV6-5 and TRBJ1-2; D possibly corresponds to TRBD1 (5 bases). V was cut by 5 bases and J by 3 bases, with 13 bases left in between. Germline V gene lookup returns CDR1 MNHEY and CDR2 SVGAGI. There are 14 residues in the CDR3. The CDR3 reads CASSESTADYGYTF. CDR3 coding DNA: TGTGCCAGCAGTGAATCGACAGCAGACTATGGCTACACCTTC.

The gene calls are TRBV30 and TRBJ2-7, with TRBD1 identical over 10 bases. This CDR3 has 13 residues. The ends lost 1 base at V and 5 bases at J; junction bases unmatched: 2. Germline lookup yields CDR1 GTSNPN and CDR2 SVGIG (reference sequence). CDR3 sequence reads: CAWSGQGAHEQYF. CDR3 in DNA: TGTGCCTGGAGTGGACAGGGGGCCCACGAGCAGTACTTC.

The V and J genes are TRBV5-1 and TRBJ2-1; 9 positions match TRBD1. With V trimmed by 2 bases and J by 12 bases, 12 bases remained unmatched. The CDR3 is 15 amino acids. Germline CDR1 and CDR2: SGHRS and YFSETQ. CDR3 protein: CASSLRPGTGMMQFF. In DNA form, the CDR3 reads TGCGCCAGCAGCTTACGTCCCGGGACAGGGATGATGCAGTTCTTC.

This chain links TRBV11-2 with TRBJ2-4; no firm D call. The CDR3 is made up of 12 amino acids. V dropped 1 base and J dropped 8 bases, with 6 bases sitting between them. The germline CDR1 and CDR2 sequences are SGHAT and FQNNGV. CDR3 DNA: TGTGCCAGCAGCTTAGTCAGTCACATTCAGTACTTC. Protein sequence: CASSLVSHIQYF.

This chain joins TRBV6-5 and TRBJ2-1, with D perhaps TRBD2 (6 bases). This CDR3 comprises 15 residues. Germline V gene data show CDR1 as MNHEY and CDR2 as SVGAGI. Trimming left V 0 bases short and J 3 bases short, with 9 bases between. This CDR3 is CASSYSGRGYNEQFF. The CDR3 DNA reads TGTGCCAGCAGTTACTCAGGGCGGGGCTACAATGAGCAGTTCTTC.

The chain employs TRBV5-6 and TRBJ2-2; D unclear. V was clipped by 4 bases and J by 3 bases, with 16 bases between them. Germline V gene sequence: CDR1 SGHDT, CDR2 YYEEEE. CDR3 length: 16 residues. Written as DNA, the CDR3 is TGTGCCAGCAGCCTCAACGAGGTTAGGTACACCGGGGAGCTGTTTTTT. It is translated as CASSLNEVRYTGELFF. The entire variable domain, with the rest obtained from reference TRBV5-6 and TRBJ2-2, is as follows: DAGVTQSPTHLIKTRGQQVTLRCSPKSGHDTVSWYQQALGQGPQFIFQYYEEEERQRGNFPDRFSGHQFPNYSSELNVNALLLGDSALYLCASSLNEVRYTGELFFGEGSRLTVL.

This clone was recorded once. V is TRBV10-3 and J is TRBJ1-2, with 9 bases aligning to TRBD1. The CDR3 runs 15 residues. The germline V gene encodes CDR1 ENHRY and CDR2 SYGVKD. With 4 bases clipped from V and 4 bases from J, the junction kept 7 bases outside the gene matches. CDR3 region: CAISVNAGQGYGYTF. In DNA form, the CDR3 reads TGTGCCATCAGTGTAAACGCGGGACAGGGCTATGGCTACACCTTC.

The V gene is TRBV7-9, the J gene TRBJ2-5, with D uncertain. Trimming removed 3 bases at V and 4 bases at J, with 6 bases between. Germline lookup yields CDR1 SEHNR and CDR2 FQNEAQ (reference sequence). The CDR3 runs to 12 residues. The CDR3 nucleotides are TGTGCCAGCAGCTTTATCAGAGAGACCCAGTACTTC. It specifies CASSFIRETQYF. Full variable domain (remainder filled in from reference TRBV7-9 and TRBJ2-5): DTGVSQNPRHKITKRGQNVTFRCDPISEHNRLYWYRQTLGQGPEFLTYFQNEAQLEKSRLLSDRFSAERPKGSFSTLEIQRTEQGDSAMYLCASSFIRETQYFGPGTRLLVL.